These 22 T cell receptor beta chains were sequenced from one sample in a study of blood T cells in healthy people across ages. The authors ran a second PCR of roughly 6 to 12 cycles using a sample-barcoded 5' primer and a J-beta primer mix. TCRdb re-analysed the 5' RACE reads in MiXCR, keeping a single row per CDR3 protein. The sample records roughly 860,000 distinct CDR3 sequences, under 80% being singletons. Source material: blood. These receptors came from a man aged 25 to 45 in good health.

V is TRBV5-1 and J is TRBJ2-4, with D maybe TRBD1 (7 bases). Matching the DNA end better, TRBJ2-7 makes the J call doubtful. The germline V gene has CDR1 SGHRS and CDR2 YFSETQ. This CDR3 has 14 amino acids. In DNA form, the CDR3 reads TGCGCCAGCAGCTTTCGGCAGGGGGGAGGCGAGCAGTACTTC. Amino acids: CASSFRQGGGEQYF.

This chain links TRBV4-3 with TRBJ2-5; no firm D call. Germline V gene lookup returns CDR1 LGHNA and CDR2 YSLEER. V dropped 0 bases and J dropped 7 bases, with 9 bases sitting between them. This CDR3 contains 13 residues. DNA for the CDR3: TGCGCCAGCAGCCAAGAAGGCCATGGGACCCAGTACTTC. Translation: CASSQEGHGTQYF.

CDR3 loop: CASNPGGAETQYF. For the CDR3, the DNA is TGCGCCAGCAACCCGGGAGGGGCGGAGACCCAGTACTTC. J is TRBJ2-5 and V is TRBV5-1, with TRBD2 identical over 8 bases. The V gene end was trimmed by 6 bases and the J gene end by 5 bases; junction bases not matched to a gene: 6. The germline V gene encodes CDR1 SGHRS and CDR2 YFSETQ. The CDR3 runs to 13 residues.

The gene calls are TRBV12-3 or TRBV12-4 and TRBJ1-5, with D maybe TRBD1 (6 bases). The CDR3 runs to 14 residues. Trimming removed 3 bases from V and 3 bases from J, with 9 bases in between. The DNA for the CDR3 is TGTGCCAGCAGTTTGGCAGGGGCCAATCAGCCCCAGCATTTT. Its translation is CASSLAGANQPQHF.

This clonotype was seen a single time. V gene TRBV20-1 combines with J gene TRBJ2-1; TRBD2 matches at 10 bases. Germline V CDR1 and CDR2: DFQATT, SNEGSKA (reference sequence). The V gene end was trimmed by 0 bases and the J gene end by 0 bases; junction bases not matched to a gene: 5. The CDR3 sequence is 17 residues long. The CDR3 region is CSARDKRGGYSYNEQFF. The CDR3 DNA sequence: TGCAGTGCTAGAGATAAGCGGGGGGGCTACTCCTACAATGAGCAGTTCTTC.

The genes are TRBV3-1 and TRBJ1-1, with D tentatively TRBD1 (5 bases). V dropped 4 bases and J dropped 1 base, with 13 bases sitting between them. The CDR3 extends over 15 amino acids. CDR1 and CDR2 from the germline V gene are LGHDT and YNNKEL (reference sequence). CDR3 coding DNA: TGTGCCAGCAGCCCCCTTTCGACAGCGAACACTGAAGCTTTCTTT. This codes for CASSPLSTANTEAFF.

V usage is TRBV9 and J usage is TRBJ2-3; possible D gene TRBD2, 6 bases. The CDR3 consists of 14 residues. Germline values: CDR1 SGDLS, CDR2 YYNGEE. Trimming stripped 0 bases from V and 6 bases from J, with 11 bases between. DNA for the CDR3: TGTGCCAGCAGCGTAGCTGGAGGGAGGGATACGCAGTATTTT. Protein product: CASSVAGGRDTQYF. The whole variable domain, filled in from reference TRBV9 and TRBJ2-3, reads DSGVTQTPKHLITATGQRVTLRCSPRSGDLSVYWYQQSLDQGLQFLIQYYNGEERAKGNILERFSAQQFPDLHSELNLSSLELGDSALYFCASSVAGGRDTQYFGPGTRLTVL.

The chain carries TRBV5-1 and TRBJ1-1; D perhaps matches TRBD1 (5 bases). V gave up 0 bases and J gave up 1 base, with 10 bases separating them. Germline V lookup: CDR1 SGHRS, CDR2 YFSETQ. The CDR3 has 15 amino acids. CDR3 DNA: TGCGCCAGCAGCTTGGAGGGCAGGGAGAACACTGAAGCTTTCTTT. It encodes CASSLEGRENTEAFF.

This clonotype was counted a few times. V gene TRBV9 combines with J gene TRBJ2-5; D gene unclear. Trimming took off 4 bases at V and 1 base at J, with 11 bases between the two ends. The germline V gene has CDR1 SGDLS and CDR2 YYNGEE. The CDR3 is 14 residues long. CDR3 DNA: TGTGCCAGCAGCCCTTCGGTCAGCCAAGAGACCCAGTACTTC. Translated, it gives CASSPSVSQETQYF.

This clonotype came up a few times. V usage is TRBV20-1 and J usage is TRBJ2-7, with unresolved D. The J call may be in error: the DNA end matches TRBJ2-5 better. Germline CDR1 DFQATT, CDR2 SNEGSKA (reference sequence). CDR3 size: 10 residues. CDR3 in amino acids: CSARAETQYF. The CDR3 nucleotides are TGCAGTGCTAGGGCAGAGACCCAGTACTTC.

A few counts support this clonotype. J is TRBJ2-1 and V is TRBV9; 10 bases match TRBD2. The germline CDR1 and CDR2 sequences are SGDLS and YYNGEE. The CDR3 has 16 amino acids. The trim removed 4 bases at V and 4 bases at J, leaving 8 bases unmatched. CDR3 DNA: TGTGCCAGCAGCCTCGGGACTAGCGCGGAGTACAATGAGCAGTTCTTC. Translated: CASSLGTSAEYNEQFF.

This chain uses TRBV10-3 with TRBJ1-5, with D maybe TRBD1 (5 bases). Between the trimmed V and J ends, which lost 10 bases and 6 bases, there was a span of 16 bases. This CDR3 is built from 13 residues. Germline values: CDR1 ENHRY, CDR2 SYGVKD. CDR3 sequence reads: CANTQGPGQPQHF. The CDR3 nucleotides read TGTGCCAACACCCAGGGACCGGGTCAGCCCCAGCATTTT.

This clonotype was recorded at least ten times. The genes are TRBV5-1 and TRBJ2-1; 12 positions match TRBD2. Germline CDR1 is SGHRS and CDR2 is YFSETQ. The trim removed 0 bases at V and 6 bases at J, leaving 10 bases unmatched. The CDR3 loop spans 18 amino acids. CDR3 region: CASSLATVLAGGLNEQFF. In DNA form, the CDR3 reads TGCGCCAGCAGCTTGGCGACAGTACTAGCGGGGGGCCTCAATGAGCAGTTCTTC.

This clonotype was seen once. The gene calls are TRBV4-3 and TRBJ2-1; D perhaps matches TRBD2 (6 bases). The CDR3 totals 14 residues. V was pared by 4 bases and J by 6 bases, with 13 bases between. Germline CDR1 reads LGHNA; CDR2 reads YSLEER. The CDR3 spells CASSRGVKSNEQFF. CDR3 coding DNA: TGCGCCAGCAGCCGCGGGGTAAAAAGCAATGAGCAGTTCTTC.

The V gene is TRBV20-1, the J gene TRBJ2-1; a possible D gene is TRBD1 (6 bases). The end of the DNA is better explained by TRBJ2-7, so the J call may be wrong. The CDR3 is 13 amino acids. Germline V gives CDR1 DFQATT, CDR2 SNEGSKA (reference sequence). DNA for the CDR3: TGCAGTGCTAGGAGGGGGTCCTACAATGAGCAGTACTTC. Translating gives CSARRGSYNEQYF.

This clonotype was observed many times. This chain uses TRBV7-2 with TRBJ2-4, with D perhaps TRBD2 (5 bases). The germline CDR1 and CDR2 sequences are SGHTA and FQGNSA. The CDR3 spans 15 residues. V lost 5 bases and J lost 2, with 13 bases in between. CDR3 loop: CASSPDAGTKNIQYF. DNA for the CDR3: TGTGCCAGCAGCCCTGATGCCGGGACCAAAAACATTCAGTACTTC.

This clonotype was seen a few times. Here the CDR3 DNA reads TGTGCCAGCAGCTTAGCGCGGCAGTCTGGGGCCAACGTCCTGACTTTC. It translates to CASSLARQSGANVLTF. The chain is built from TRBV7-2 and TRBJ2-6; D is uncertain. Germline V gene sequence: CDR1 SGHTA, CDR2 FQGNSA. CDR3 length: 16 amino acids. V lost 0 bases and J lost 1, with 7 bases in between.

This sequence joins TRBV7-9 and TRBJ2-6; D gene ambiguous. Germline CDR1 reads SEHNR; CDR2 reads FQNEAQ (reference sequence). This CDR3 has 15 residues. V gave up 3 bases and J gave up 4 bases, with 10 bases separating them. CDR3 in amino acids: CASSFLPAGANVLTF. DNA for the CDR3: TGTGCCAGCAGCTTTCTCCCCGCGGGGGCCAACGTCCTGACTTTC.

The V gene is TRBV20-1, the J gene TRBJ1-2, with a weak D call TRBD1 (6 bases). Germline CDR1 reads DFQATT; CDR2 reads SNEGSKA (reference sequence). Trimming stripped 1 base from V and 4 bases from J, with 10 bases between. The CDR3 loop spans 13 amino acids. For the CDR3, the DNA is TGCAGTGCTAGAGTAGGGGGTAGCTATGGCTACACCTTC. Translation: CSARVGGSYGYTF.

This chain connects TRBV12-3 or TRBV12-4 to TRBJ2-2; D tentatively fits TRBD1 or TRBD2 (5 bases each). V lost 6 bases to trimming and J lost 4 bases, with 18 bases between them. The CDR3 runs to 16 residues. The CDR3 region is CASRSLRDLVTGELFF. Here the CDR3 DNA reads TGTGCCAGCAGATCCCTACGGGACCTCGTCACCGGGGAGCTGTTTTTT.

Only one count was recorded for this clonotype. This sequence joins TRBV20-1 and TRBJ2-3; D tentatively reads TRBD1 or TRBD2 (5 bases each). The V end lost 2 bases, the J end lost 0 bases, and 12 bases lay between the germline ends. Germline loops: CDR1 DFQATT, CDR2 SNEGSKA (reference sequence). This CDR3 comprises 15 residues. The CDR3 nucleotides read TGCAGTGCTAGAAGGGGCGGGTCTAGCACAGATACGCAGTATTTT. This gives the protein CSARRGGSSTDTQYF.

V gene TRBV10-3 combines with J gene TRBJ2-1; 7 bases map to TRBD1. CDR1 is ENHRY, CDR2 SYGVKD, per germline. V gave up 3 bases and J gave up 7 bases; unmatched junction bases: 6. The CDR3 extends over 14 amino acids. The CDR3 DNA follows: TGTGCCATCAGTGAAGGGGGCGACAGGAATGAGCAGTTCTTC. Translating it yields CAISEGGDRNEQFF.